Reported below is one T cell receptor beta chain. Trimming took 1 base from V and 6 from J; bases not matched to a gene: 4. Germline V gene sequence: CDR1 LNHNV, CDR2 YYDKDF (reference sequence). The CDR3 extends over 16 amino acids. The PCR used 60 Vbeta and 13 Jbeta primers. Produced via immunoSEQ multiplex PCR; TCRdb's table is partial and in-frame only. The table has about 140,000 clones, 75% to 85% seen once. This entry comes from a study of cytomegalovirus exposure and HLA in healthy donors. The sample was PBMCs. The chain couples TRBV15 to TRBJ2-2, with 11 bases aligning to TRBD2. This clonotype originated in a woman aged 18-35 years in good health and CMV-seropositive. CDR3 sequence (DNA): TGTGCCACCAGCAGAGCTAGCGGGGGGAGGGCCGGGGAGCTGTTTTTT. Translating it yields CATSRASGGRAGELFF.